The rows below give T cell receptor beta chains drawn from one sample of a study of neurological immune-mediated disorders. TCRdb used MiXCR to reprocess the 5' RACE reads, holding one entry per CDR3 protein. The repertoire consists of tens of thousands of distinct CDR3 sequences, with 4.5% occurring once and the leading ten covering less than 8%. Material: PBMCs. These receptors originate from a man under 40 with multiple sclerosis. Both conserved end residues are trimmed from each CDR3. Fields, in order: J gene, V gene, CDR3 protein.

J gene: TRBJ2-1
V gene: TRBV2
CDR3 protein: ASSEGGSYNEQF

J gene: TRBJ1-6
V gene: TRBV4-2
CDR3 protein: ASSRRDSQNSPLH

J gene: TRBJ1-2
V gene: TRBV5-6
CDR3 protein: ASRSQGGYGYT

J gene: TRBJ2-3
V gene: TRBV10-3
CDR3 protein: AIRRAGGQGDTQY

J gene: TRBJ2-7
V gene: TRBV7-9
CDR3 protein: ASSPPTGRTYEQY

J gene: TRBJ1-1
V gene: TRBV5-6
CDR3 protein: ASSINTEAF

J gene: TRBJ1-6
V gene: TRBV20-1
CDR3 protein: SARGEGVNNSPLH

J gene: TRBJ2-7
V gene: TRBV4-1
CDR3 protein: ASSQDSEGLGTYEQY

J gene: TRBJ1-2
V gene: TRBV19
CDR3 protein: ASTEGGGYT

J gene: TRBJ2-1
V gene: TRBV5-1
CDR3 protein: ASSPTGTPPGF

J gene: TRBJ2-3
V gene: TRBV4-1
CDR3 protein: ASSQGVRDRGSDTQY

J gene: TRBJ2-1
V gene: TRBV5-6
CDR3 protein: ASSYPEGGHEQF

J gene: TRBJ1-1
V gene: TRBV5-1
CDR3 protein: ASSLGAPRREAF

J gene: TRBJ1-2
V gene: TRBV12-3/TRBV12-4
CDR3 protein: ASGGRGDRLSYGYT

J gene: TRBJ1-6
V gene: TRBV5-6
CDR3 protein: ASSPGLSSYNSPLH

J gene: TRBJ2-1
V gene: TRBV20-1
CDR3 protein: SAGSMRGGLGEQF

J gene: TRBJ1-1
V gene: TRBV5-1
CDR3 protein: ASSPGGQGNTEAF

J gene: TRBJ2-4
V gene: TRBV12-3/TRBV12-4
CDR3 protein: ASSLAGWEIQY

J gene: TRBJ2-5
V gene: TRBV20-1
CDR3 protein: SARDLGQGKETQY

J gene: TRBJ2-3
V gene: TRBV14
CDR3 protein: ASSQDWGSSDTQY

J gene: TRBJ1-1
V gene: TRBV5-1
CDR3 protein: ASSARQGGDTEAF

J gene: TRBJ1-2
V gene: TRBV10-3
CDR3 protein: AISERLGQTNYGYT

J gene: TRBJ2-1
V gene: TRBV4-1
CDR3 protein: ASSQRASSSYNEQF

J gene: TRBJ2-1
V gene: TRBV24-1
CDR3 protein: ATSRLDEQF

J gene: TRBJ1-5
V gene: TRBV19
CDR3 protein: ASSIGRGQPQH

J gene: TRBJ1-1
V gene: TRBV29-1
CDR3 protein: SVEGVLRTTEAF

J gene: TRBJ1-2
V gene: TRBV20-1
CDR3 protein: SANQIGRGLNYGYT

J gene: TRBJ1-1
V gene: TRBV20-1
CDR3 protein: SASRDRDTEAF

J gene: TRBJ2-7
V gene: TRBV27
CDR3 protein: ASSRDTGYEQY

J gene: TRBJ1-1
V gene: TRBV20-1
CDR3 protein: SARVGGRDTEAF

J gene: TRBJ2-1
V gene: TRBV6-5
CDR3 protein: ASRAEAVSYNEQF

J gene: TRBJ1-1
V gene: TRBV6-5
CDR3 protein: ASSYSAVDTEAF

J gene: TRBJ2-5
V gene: TRBV5-1
CDR3 protein: ASSKQDREETQY

J gene: TRBJ2-1
V gene: TRBV20-1
CDR3 protein: SARSRGNPHNEQF

J gene: TRBJ2-7
V gene: TRBV27
CDR3 protein: ASAIQGTAYEQY

J gene: TRBJ1-5
V gene: TRBV29-1
CDR3 protein: SVGTPNQPQH

J gene: TRBJ1-2
V gene: TRBV30
CDR3 protein: AWRMLPGDGYT

J gene: TRBJ2-3
V gene: TRBV5-1
CDR3 protein: ASSEIGLASDTQY

J gene: TRBJ2-3
V gene: TRBV15
CDR3 protein: ATTRGNTDTQY

J gene: TRBJ1-1
V gene: TRBV10-3
CDR3 protein: AISQGLGNTEAF

J gene: TRBJ2-7
V gene: TRBV20-1
CDR3 protein: SAFSDSSSYEQY

J gene: TRBJ2-1
V gene: TRBV5-1
CDR3 protein: ASSLAAITGDEQF

J gene: TRBJ1-1
V gene: TRBV7-9
CDR3 protein: ASSSSGDPLGEAF